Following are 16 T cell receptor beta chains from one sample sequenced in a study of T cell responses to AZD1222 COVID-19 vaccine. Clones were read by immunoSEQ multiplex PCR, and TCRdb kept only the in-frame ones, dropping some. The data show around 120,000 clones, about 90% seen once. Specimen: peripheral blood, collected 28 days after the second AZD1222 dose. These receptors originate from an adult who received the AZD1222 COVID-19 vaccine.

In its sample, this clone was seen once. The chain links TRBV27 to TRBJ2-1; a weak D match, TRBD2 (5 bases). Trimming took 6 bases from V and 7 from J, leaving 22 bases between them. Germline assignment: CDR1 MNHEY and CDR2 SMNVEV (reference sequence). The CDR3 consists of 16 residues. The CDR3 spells CASSPYAGEGVNEQFF. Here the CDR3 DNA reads TGTGCCAGCAGCCCATATGCGGGCGAGGGCGTAAATGAGCAGTTCTTC.

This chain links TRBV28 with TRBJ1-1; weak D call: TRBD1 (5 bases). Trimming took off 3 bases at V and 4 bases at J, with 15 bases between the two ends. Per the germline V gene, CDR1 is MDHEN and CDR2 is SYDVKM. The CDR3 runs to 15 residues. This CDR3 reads CASSLGGALSTEAFF. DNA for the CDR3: TGTGCCAGCAGTTTGGGAGGGGCTTTGAGCACTGAAGCTTTCTTT.

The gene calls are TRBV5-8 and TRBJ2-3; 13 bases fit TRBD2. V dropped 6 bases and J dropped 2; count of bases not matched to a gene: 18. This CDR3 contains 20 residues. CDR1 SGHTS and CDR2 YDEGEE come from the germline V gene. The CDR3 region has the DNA TGTGCCAGCAATCCCAAGGGTATCAGGGGACTAGCGGGGCCCACAGATACGCAGTATTTT. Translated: CASNPKGIRGLAGPTDTQYF.

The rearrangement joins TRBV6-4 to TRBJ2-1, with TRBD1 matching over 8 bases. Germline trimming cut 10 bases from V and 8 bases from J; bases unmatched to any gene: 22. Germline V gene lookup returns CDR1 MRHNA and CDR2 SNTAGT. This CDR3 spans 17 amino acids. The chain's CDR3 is CAKKHRGGQGACYEQFF. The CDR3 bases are TGTGCCAAAAAGCACCGCGGCGGGCAGGGGGCATGTTATGAGCAGTTCTTC.

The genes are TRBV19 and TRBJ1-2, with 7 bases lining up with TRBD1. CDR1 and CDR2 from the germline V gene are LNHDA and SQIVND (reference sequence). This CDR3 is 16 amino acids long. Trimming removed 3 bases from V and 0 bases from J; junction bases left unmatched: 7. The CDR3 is CASSISAGGTNYGYTF. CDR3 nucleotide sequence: TGTGCCAGTAGTATTTCGGCAGGGGGAACTAACTATGGCTACACCTTC.

The CDR3 region has the DNA TGTGCCAGCGCCCGGAACACTGAAGCTTTCTTT. Encoded protein: CASARNTEAFF. This rearrangement joins TRBV2 to TRBJ1-1, with no clear D. Germline loops: CDR1 SNHLY, CDR2 FYNNEI. CDR3 size: 11 residues. Trimming removed 8 bases at V and 1 base at J, with 5 bases between.

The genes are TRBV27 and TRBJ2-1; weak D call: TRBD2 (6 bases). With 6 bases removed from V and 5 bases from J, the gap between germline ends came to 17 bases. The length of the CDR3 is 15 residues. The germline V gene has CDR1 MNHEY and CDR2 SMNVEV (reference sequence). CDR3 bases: TGTGCCAGCAGCCCGGGTTGGAGCGGGCACAATGAGCAGTTCTTC. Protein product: CASSPGWSGHNEQFF.

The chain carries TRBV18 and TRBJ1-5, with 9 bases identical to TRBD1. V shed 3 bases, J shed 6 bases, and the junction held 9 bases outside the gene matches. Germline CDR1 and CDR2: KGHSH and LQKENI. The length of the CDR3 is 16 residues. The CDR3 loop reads CASSPITGGGGQPQHF. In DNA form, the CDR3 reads TGTGCCAGCTCACCGATTACAGGGGGCGGTGGTCAGCCCCAGCATTTT. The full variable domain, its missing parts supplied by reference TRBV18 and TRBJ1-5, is NAGVMQNPRHLVRRRGQEARLRCSPMKGHSHVYWYRQLPEEGLKFMVYLQKENIIDESGMPKERFSAEFPKEGPSILRIQQVVRGDSAAYFCASSPITGGGGQPQHFGDGTRLSIL.

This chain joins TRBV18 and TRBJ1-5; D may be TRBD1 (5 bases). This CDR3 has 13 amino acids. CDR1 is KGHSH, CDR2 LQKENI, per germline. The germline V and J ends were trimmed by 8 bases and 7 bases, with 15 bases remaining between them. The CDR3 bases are TGTGCCAGCGCCAGGGCTCAAGAGCAGCCCCAGCATTTT. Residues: CASARAQEQPQHF. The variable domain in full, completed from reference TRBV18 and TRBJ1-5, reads NAGVMQNPRHLVRRRGQEARLRCSPMKGHSHVYWYRQLPEEGLKFMVYLQKENIIDESGMPKERFSAEFPKEGPSILRIQQVVRGDSAAYFCASARAQEQPQHFGDGTRLSIL.

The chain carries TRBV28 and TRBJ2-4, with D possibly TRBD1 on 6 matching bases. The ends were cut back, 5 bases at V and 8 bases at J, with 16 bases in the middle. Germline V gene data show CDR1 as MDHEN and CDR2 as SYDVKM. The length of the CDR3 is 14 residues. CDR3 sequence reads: CASSGNRDGDIQYF. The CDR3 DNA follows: TGTGCCAGCAGTGGAAACAGGGATGGGGACATTCAGTACTTC.

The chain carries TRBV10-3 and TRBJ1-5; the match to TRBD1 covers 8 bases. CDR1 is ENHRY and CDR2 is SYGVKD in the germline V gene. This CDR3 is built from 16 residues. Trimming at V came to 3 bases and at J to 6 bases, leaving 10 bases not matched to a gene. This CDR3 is CAISDPTGGEGQPQHF. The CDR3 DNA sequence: TGTGCCATCAGTGATCCCACAGGGGGGGAAGGTCAGCCCCAGCATTTT.

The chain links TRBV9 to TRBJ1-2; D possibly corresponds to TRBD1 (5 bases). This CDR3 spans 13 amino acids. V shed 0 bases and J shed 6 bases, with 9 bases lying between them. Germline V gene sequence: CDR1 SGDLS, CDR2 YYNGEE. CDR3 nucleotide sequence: TGTGCCAGCAGCGTAGGGCAGGGCGATGGCTACACCTTC. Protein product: CASSVGQGDGYTF. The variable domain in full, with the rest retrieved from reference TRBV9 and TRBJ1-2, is DSGVTQTPKHLITATGQRVTLRCSPRSGDLSVYWYQQSLDQGLQFLIQYYNGEERAKGNILERFSAQQFPDLHSELNLSSLELGDSALYFCASSVGQGDGYTFGSGTRLTVV.

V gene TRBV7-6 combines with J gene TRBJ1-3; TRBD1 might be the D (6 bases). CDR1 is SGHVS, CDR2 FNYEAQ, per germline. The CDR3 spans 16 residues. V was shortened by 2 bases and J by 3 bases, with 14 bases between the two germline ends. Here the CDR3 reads CASSLQSGGIGNTIYF. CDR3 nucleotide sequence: TGTGCCAGCAGCTTACAGTCCGGGGGCATTGGAAACACCATATATTTT.

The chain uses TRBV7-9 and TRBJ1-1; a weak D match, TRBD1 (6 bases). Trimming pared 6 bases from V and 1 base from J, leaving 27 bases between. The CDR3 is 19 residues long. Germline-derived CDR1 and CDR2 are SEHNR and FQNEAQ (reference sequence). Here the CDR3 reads CASRKWPKDSSVANTEAFF. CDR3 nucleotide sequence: TGTGCCAGCAGAAAATGGCCGAAGGACAGCTCAGTCGCGAACACTGAAGCTTTCTTT.

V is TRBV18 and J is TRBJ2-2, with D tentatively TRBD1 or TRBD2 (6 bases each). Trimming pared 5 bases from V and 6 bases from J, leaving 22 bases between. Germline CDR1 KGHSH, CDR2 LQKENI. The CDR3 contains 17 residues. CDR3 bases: TGTGCCAGCTCAGCGCTGGGGGCGGGACGAACACCCGGGGAGCTGTTTTTT. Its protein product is CASSALGAGRTPGELFF.

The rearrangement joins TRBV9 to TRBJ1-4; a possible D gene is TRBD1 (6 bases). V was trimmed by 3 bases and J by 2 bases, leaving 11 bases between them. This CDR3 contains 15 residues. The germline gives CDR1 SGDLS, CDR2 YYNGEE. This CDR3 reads CASSATGETNEKLFF. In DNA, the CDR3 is TGTGCCAGCAGCGCGACAGGAGAGACTAATGAAAAACTGTTTTTT.